These 24 T cell receptor beta chains were all obtained from the same sample, sequenced in a study of beta chain features in type 1 diabetes (dated by TCRdb to between 2018 and 2020). The method was the immunoSEQ multiplex PCR assay. The entire amount of isolated RNA was reverse transcribed using the High Capacity cDNA Reverse Transcription Kit, so the sequenced TCRB transcripts were expressed ones. TCRdb took over this immuneACCESS table, retaining in-frame rearrangements with V and J assigned. Such tables are incomplete; in checked studies, under half of the missing clones stem from an unresolved V gene, and the remainder is unexplained. The sample table holds 160,000 or so clones, of which over 7.5% were seen once. 2% to 3% of the sample lies in the top ten. Source material: central memory CD4+ T cells from blood. The receptors were gathered from a woman aged 18-29 years in good health.

In this sample, this clone turned up a few times. The chain employs TRBV2 and TRBJ1-5; tentative D call: TRBD1 (6 bases). The ends were cut back, 7 bases at V and 1 base at J, with 11 bases in the middle. The CDR3 loop spans 14 amino acids. The V gene's germline CDR1 is SNHLY and CDR2 FYNNEI. CDR3 in DNA: TGTGCCAGCAATCCCGACAGGAGCAATCAGCCCCAGCATTTT. Translation gives CASNPDRSNQPQHF. The full variable domain, completed using reference TRBV2 and TRBJ1-5, is EPEVTQTPSHQVTQMGQEVILRCVPISNHLYFYWYRQILGQKVEFLVSFYNNEISEKSEIFDDQFSVERPDGSNFTLKIRSTKLEDSAMYFCASNPDRSNQPQHFGDGTRLSIL.

In its sample, this clone was seen a few times. The chain is built from TRBV4-2 and TRBJ2-1; the D is unclear. This CDR3 region has 14 residues. Germline values: CDR1 LGHNA, CDR2 YNFKEQ. The V and J ends lost 1 base and 1 base respectively, with 5 bases between them. CDR3 bases: TGTGCCAGCAGCCAAGCCGGGTCCTACAATGAGCAGTTCTTC. The encoded protein is CASSQAGSYNEQFF.

The CDR3 DNA sequence: TGTGCCAGCAGTTACACGGGACAGGGGAATTCTCGTGGCTACACCTTC. Encoded protein: CASSYTGQGNSRGYTF. The chain is built from TRBV6-5 and TRBJ1-2; 10 nucleotides line up with TRBD1. This CDR3 is 16 amino acids long. V shed 2 bases, J shed 7 bases, and the junction held 10 bases outside the gene matches. The germline V gene encodes CDR1 MNHEY and CDR2 SVGAGI.

The chain uses TRBV18 and TRBJ2-7, with 11 bases matching TRBD2. The CDR3 spans 16 residues. CDR1 is KGHSH and CDR2 is LQKENI in the germline V gene. The V and J ends lost 6 bases and 2 bases, in that order; junction bases with no gene match: 9. The CDR3 sequence: CASSGRTSGSTYEQYF. CDR3 DNA: TGTGCCAGCTCGGGCCGGACTAGCGGGTCTACCTACGAGCAGTACTTC.

In this sample, this clone turned up many times. The chain has TRBV29-1 and TRBJ2-5; a possible D gene is TRBD1 (6 bases). This CDR3 is 14 amino acids long. The V end lost 7 bases, the J end lost 2 bases, and 17 bases lay between the germline ends. CDR1 SQVTM and CDR2 ANQGSEA come from the germline V gene. Written as DNA, the CDR3 is TGCAGCGGATCAGACAGGCGTCGTCAAGAGACCCAGTACTTC. Protein product: CSGSDRRRQETQYF.

This clone has just a few counts. J is TRBJ1-3 and V is TRBV25-1; 7 bases line up with TRBD1. Looked up from germline, CDR1 is MGHDK and CDR2 is SYGVNS. The CDR3 runs 14 residues. V dropped 2 bases and J dropped 4; count of bases not matched to a gene: 2. The CDR3 sequence is CASSERGLGNTIYF. Here the CDR3 DNA reads TGTGCCAGCAGTGAAAGGGGGCTCGGAAACACCATATATTTT.

The rearrangement links TRBV12-5 to TRBJ2-3; 7 positions match TRBD2. Germline-derived CDR1 and CDR2 are LGHNT and FRNRAP. This CDR3 spans 16 amino acids. With 5 bases clipped from V and 3 bases from J, the junction kept 11 bases outside the gene matches. The CDR3: CASGGGLGGSTDTQYF. The CDR3 DNA follows: TGTGCTAGTGGTGGCGGACTAGGCGGGAGTACAGATACGCAGTATTTT.

This clone was seen a few times. The chain links TRBV11-2 to TRBJ2-7; 8 bases align to TRBD1. V gave up 5 bases and J gave up 6 bases; unmatched junction bases: 12. Germline CDR1 and CDR2: SGHAT and FQNNGV. The length of the CDR3 is 15 residues. The CDR3 DNA reads TGTGCCAGCAGCCTAGCTCGCGGACAGGGTTCCGAGCAGTACTTC. It translates to CASSLARGQGSEQYF. The full variable domain, in which reference TRBV11-2 and TRBJ2-7 provide the parts outside the CDR3, is EAGVAQSPRYKIIEKRQSVAFWCNPISGHATLYWYQQILGQGPKLLIQFQNNGVVDDSQLPKDRFSAERLKGVDSTLKIQPAKLEDSAVYLCASSLARGQGSEQYFGPGTRLTVT.

The rearrangement joins TRBV7-2 to TRBJ2-2, with D possibly being TRBD2 (7 bases). CDR3 length: 18 residues. V was clipped by 2 bases and J by 2 bases, with 18 bases between them. CDR1 is SGHTA, CDR2 FQGNSA, per germline. The CDR3 region has the DNA TGTGCCAGCAGCTTAAACCCCTCGAGGGGGGGTAACACCGGGGAGCTGTTTTTT. Translating it yields CASSLNPSRGGNTGELFF.

The chain employs TRBV28 and TRBJ2-1, with 7 positions matching TRBD1. The CDR3 runs 12 residues. Germline assignment: CDR1 MDHEN and CDR2 SYDVKM. Unmatched junction bases numbered 5, after V lost 6 bases and J lost 9 bases. CDR3 DNA sequence: TGTGCCAGCAGCTCACAGGGGAGTGAGCAGTTCTTC. Translating it yields CASSSQGSEQFF. The entire variable domain, with the rest obtained from reference TRBV28 and TRBJ2-1, is as follows: DVKVTQSSRYLVKRTGEKVFLECVQDMDHENMFWYRQDPGLGLRLIYFSYDVKMKEKGDIPEGYSVSREKKERFSLILESASTNQTSMYLCASSSQGSEQFFGPGTRLTVL.

The CDR3 nucleotides are TGCAGTGCTAGAAATGGCGGGGAGCAGTACTTC. Protein sequence: CSARNGGEQYF. The V call is TRBV20-1, the J call TRBJ2-7; TRBD2 might be the D (5 bases). CDR1 is DFQATT and CDR2 is SNEGSKA in the germline V gene (reference sequence). Trimming cost V 2 bases and J 7 bases, with 9 bases left between them. The CDR3 covers 11 residues.

The CDR3 reads CASSLAGTGPAGQFF. The CDR3 DNA reads as TGTGCCAGCAGCTTAGCTGGGACAGGACCCGCGGGCCAGTTCTTC. J is TRBJ2-1 and V is TRBV7-9, with TRBD1 matching over 8 bases. Trimming cost V 0 bases and J 13 bases; bases outside gene matches: 11. This CDR3 spans 15 amino acids. The germline CDR1 and CDR2 sequences are SEHNR and FQNEAQ (reference sequence). Looking up the rest from reference TRBV7-9 and TRBJ2-1 gives the full variable domain: DTGVSQNPRHKITKRGQNVTFRCDPISEHNRLYWYRQTLGQGPEFLTYFQNEAQLEKSRLLSDRFSAERPKGSFSTLEIQRTEQGDSAMYLCASSLAGTGPAGQFFGPGTRLTVL.

This clone came up a few times. At one end the junction does not follow the germline gene, possibly because of a read error. V is TRBV5-4 and J is TRBJ1-2; 9 positions match TRBD1. The CDR3 extends over 13 amino acids. Germline assignment: CDR1 SGHNT and CDR2 YYREEE (reference sequence). The DNA for the CDR3 is TGTGCCAGCAGTTTGGACAGGGGAGGCGGCTACACCTTC. It codes for CASSLDRGGGYTF.

The chain employs TRBV2 and TRBJ2-3; 12 bases are shared with TRBD2. Germline-derived CDR1 and CDR2 are SNHLY and FYNNEI. V trimming: 6 bases; J trimming: 4 bases; junction bases outside the gene matches: 14. This CDR3 spans 18 amino acids. Written as DNA, the CDR3 is TGTGCCAGCAGGGACCCTAGCGGGGGGGGCCATGGCCCAGATACGCAGTATTTT. It translates to CASRDPSGGGHGPDTQYF. Supplemented by reference TRBV2 and TRBJ2-3, the full variable domain reads EPEVTQTPSHQVTQMGQEVILRCVPISNHLYFYWYRQILGQKVEFLVSFYNNEISEKSEIFDDQFSVERPDGSNFTLKIRSTKLEDSAMYFCASRDPSGGGHGPDTQYFGPGTRLTVL.

This clone was counted a few times. The chain links TRBV29-1 to TRBJ2-1; TRBD2 matches at 9 bases. Germline V CDR1 and CDR2: SQVTM, ANQGSEA. Trimming at V came to 8 bases and at J to 4 bases, leaving 9 bases not matched to a gene. The CDR3 length is 14 residues. The DNA for the CDR3 is TGCAGCCACGGGGAGAGCGGGAGGTACAATGAGCAGTTCTTC. Encoded protein: CSHGESGRYNEQFF.

The table lists this clone with a few counts. The V gene is TRBV2, the J gene TRBJ1-2, with no clear D. V lost 5 bases and J lost 5, with 3 bases in between. The V gene's germline CDR1 is SNHLY and CDR2 FYNNEI. The CDR3 loop spans 10 amino acids. The CDR3 DNA is TGTGCCAGCAGTCAATATGGCTACACCTTC. Amino acid sequence: CASSQYGYTF. The variable domain in full, with the rest retrieved from reference TRBV2 and TRBJ1-2, is EPEVTQTPSHQVTQMGQEVILRCVPISNHLYFYWYRQILGQKVEFLVSFYNNEISEKSEIFDDQFSVERPDGSNFTLKIRSTKLEDSAMYFCASSQYGYTFGSGTRLTVV.

In its sample, this clone was seen a few times. V is TRBV9 and J is TRBJ1-1, with 12 nucleotides matching TRBD1. The CDR3 covers 14 residues. Germline loops: CDR1 SGDLS, CDR2 YYNGEE. Unmatched junction bases numbered 7, after V lost 7 bases and J lost 6 bases. The CDR3 here is CASSRGTGGSEAFF. CDR3 bases: TGTGCCAGCTCCCGGGGGACAGGGGGCTCTGAAGCTTTCTTT. Full variable domain (rest looked up from reference TRBV9 and TRBJ1-1): DSGVTQTPKHLITATGQRVTLRCSPRSGDLSVYWYQQSLDQGLQFLIQYYNGEERAKGNILERFSAQQFPDLHSELNLSSLELGDSALYFCASSRGTGGSEAFFGQGTRLTVV.

The V and J genes are TRBV27 and TRBJ2-5; D gene uncertain. CDR3 length: 13 amino acids. Germline assignment: CDR1 MNHEY and CDR2 SMNVEV (reference sequence). Trimming took off 6 bases at V and 5 bases at J, with 13 bases between the two ends. CDR3 in DNA: TGTGCCAGCAGCCCAAGAACCGGGGAGACCCAGTACTTC. Protein product: CASSPRTGETQYF.

The J gene is TRBJ2-2, the V gene TRBV5-1; D gene unclear. CDR1 SGHRS and CDR2 YFSETQ come from the germline V gene. The CDR3 has 16 amino acids. The ends were cut back, 0 bases at V and 0 bases at J, with 9 bases in the middle. Written as DNA, the CDR3 is TGCGCCAGCAGCTTGGCCACGATAGCGAACACCGGGGAGCTGTTTTTT. It is translated as CASSLATIANTGELFF.

There are a few counts of this clone. V and J are TRBV12-5 and TRBJ2-6; 9 bases match TRBD1. Trimming cost V 2 bases and J 0 bases; bases outside gene matches: 8. The CDR3 length is 19 residues. CDR1 and CDR2 from the germline V gene are LGHNT and FRNRAP. In DNA, the CDR3 is TGTGCTAGTGGTTTGTTGTCCGGGACAGGGCTCTCTGGGGCCAACGTCCTGACTTTC. Protein sequence: CASGLLSGTGLSGANVLTF.

This clone was recorded a few times. The genes are TRBV6-1 and TRBJ1-2; TRBD1 matches 7 bases. Unmatched junction bases numbered 13, after V lost 6 bases and J lost 6 bases. The CDR3 is 15 amino acids. In germline, CDR1 is MNHNS, CDR2 SASEGT. CDR3 region: CASRSILDREDGYTF. CDR3 DNA: TGTGCCAGCAGAAGCATCCTTGACAGGGAGGATGGCTACACCTTC.

V gene TRBV7-8 combines with J gene TRBJ2-7, with a tentative D call TRBD2 (5 bases). V dropped 8 bases and J dropped 3 bases, with 8 bases sitting between them. The germline CDR1 and CDR2 sequences are SGHVS and FQNEAQ. The CDR3 contains 11 residues. Written as DNA, the CDR3 is TGTGCCAGCGGCGACTACTACGAGCAGTACTTC. Translation: CASGDYYEQYF.

On this clone: This sample also contains other DNA sequences that code for the same CDR3. V usage is TRBV5-1 and J usage is TRBJ2-7; a possible D gene is TRBD1 (5 bases). The CDR3 consists of 13 residues. V was clipped by 3 bases and J by 3 bases, with 10 bases between them. Germline V gene sequence: CDR1 SGHRS, CDR2 YFSETQ. CDR3 bases: TGCGCCAGCAGCTATCCAGGGATCTACGAGCAGTACTTC. Its protein product is CASSYPGIYEQYF.

V gene TRBV25-1 combines with J gene TRBJ1-4; D is uncertain. V lost 3 bases to trimming and J lost 7 bases, with 12 bases between them. Looked up from germline, CDR1 is MGHDK and CDR2 is SYGVNS. The CDR3 sequence is 14 residues long. CDR3 region: CASSDIRVGEKLFF. The CDR3 DNA reads as TGTGCCAGCAGTGATATCCGGGTGGGTGAAAAACTGTTTTTT.